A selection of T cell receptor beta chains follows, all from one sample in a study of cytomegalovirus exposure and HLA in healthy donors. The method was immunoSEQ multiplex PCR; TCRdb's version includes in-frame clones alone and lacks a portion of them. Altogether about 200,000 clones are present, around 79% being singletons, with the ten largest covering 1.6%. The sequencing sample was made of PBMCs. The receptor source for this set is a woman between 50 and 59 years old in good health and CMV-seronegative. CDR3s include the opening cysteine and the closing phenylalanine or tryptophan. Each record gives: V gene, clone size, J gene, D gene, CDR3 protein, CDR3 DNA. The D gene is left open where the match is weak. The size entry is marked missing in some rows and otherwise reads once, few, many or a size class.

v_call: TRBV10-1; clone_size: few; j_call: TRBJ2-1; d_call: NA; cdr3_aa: CASSVGGAYNEQFF; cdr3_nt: TGCGCCAGCAGTGTCGGGGGAGCATACAATGAGCAGTTCTTC
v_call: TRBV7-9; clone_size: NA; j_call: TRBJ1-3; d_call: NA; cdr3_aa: CASSLNTIYF; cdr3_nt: TGTGCCAGCAGCCTAAACACCATATATTTT
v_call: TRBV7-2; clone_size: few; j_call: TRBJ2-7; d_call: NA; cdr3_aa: CASSLHGSSYEQYF; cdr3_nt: TGTGCCAGCAGCTTGCATGGCTCCTCCTACGAGCAGTACTTC
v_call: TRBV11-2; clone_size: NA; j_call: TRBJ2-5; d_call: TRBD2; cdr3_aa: CASSLDKGGSWEGQETQYF; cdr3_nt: TGTGCCAGCAGCTTAGATAAGGGCGGGTCGTGGGAGGGGCAAGAGACCCAGTACTTC
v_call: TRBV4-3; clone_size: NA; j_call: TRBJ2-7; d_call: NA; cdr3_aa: CASSHDLGNTYEQYF; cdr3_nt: TGCGCCAGCAGCCATGATCTTGGTAACACCTACGAGCAGTACTTC
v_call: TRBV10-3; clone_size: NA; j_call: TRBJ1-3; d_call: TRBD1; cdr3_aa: CAISEFPAGGSGNTIYF; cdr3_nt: TGTGCCATCAGTGAGTTCCCTGCAGGGGGCTCGGGAAACACCATATATTTT
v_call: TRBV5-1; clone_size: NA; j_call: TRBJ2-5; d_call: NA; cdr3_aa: CASSPGHFQETQYF; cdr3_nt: TGCGCCAGCAGCCCGGGACACTTCCAAGAGACCCAGTACTTC
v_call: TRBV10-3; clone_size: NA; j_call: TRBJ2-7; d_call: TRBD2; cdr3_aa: CAISESTSGNYEQYF; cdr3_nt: TGTGCCATCAGTGAGTCGACTAGCGGGAACTACGAGCAGTACTTC
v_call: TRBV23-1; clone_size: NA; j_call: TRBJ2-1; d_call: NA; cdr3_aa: CASSQSGRGEQFF; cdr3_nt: TGCGCCAGCAGTCAATCGGGAAGGGGGGAGCAGTTCTTC
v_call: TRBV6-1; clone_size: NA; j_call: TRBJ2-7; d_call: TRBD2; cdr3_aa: CASSESGDTYEQYF; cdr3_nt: TGTGCCAGCAGTGAAAGCGGGGATACCTACGAGCAGTACTTC
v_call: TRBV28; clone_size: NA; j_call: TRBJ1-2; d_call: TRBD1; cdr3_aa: CASSYGGTGGAPLGYTF; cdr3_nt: TGTGCCAGCAGTTACGGGGGGACAGGGGGCGCTCCCCTTGGCTACACCTTC
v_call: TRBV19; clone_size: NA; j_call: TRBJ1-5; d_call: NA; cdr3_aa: CASSQTWGRSNQPQHF; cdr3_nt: TGTGCCAGTAGCCAAACTTGGGGCCGTAGCAATCAGCCCCAGCATTTT
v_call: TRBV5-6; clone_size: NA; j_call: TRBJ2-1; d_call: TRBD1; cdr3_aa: CASRRDRVYNEQFF; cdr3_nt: TGTGCCAGCAGACGGGACAGGGTTTACAATGAGCAGTTCTTC
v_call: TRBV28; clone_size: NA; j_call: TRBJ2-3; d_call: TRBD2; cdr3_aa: CASRPGLAGDTQYF; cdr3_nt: TGTGCCAGCAGACCTGGACTAGCGGGGGATACGCAGTATTTT
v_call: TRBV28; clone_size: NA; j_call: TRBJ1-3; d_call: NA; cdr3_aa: CASSFGVRSGNTIYF; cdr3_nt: TGTGCCAGCAGTTTTGGAGTAAGGTCTGGAAACACCATATATTTT
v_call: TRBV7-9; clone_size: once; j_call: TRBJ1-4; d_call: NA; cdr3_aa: CASSLGRGLDEKLFF; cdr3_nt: TGTGCCAGCAGCTTAGGGCGGGGGCTGGATGAAAAACTGTTTTTT
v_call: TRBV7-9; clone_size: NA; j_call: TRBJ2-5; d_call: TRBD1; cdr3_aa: CASSSTDRGETQYF; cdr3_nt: TGTGCCAGCAGCTCCACGGACAGGGGGGAGACCCAGTACTTC
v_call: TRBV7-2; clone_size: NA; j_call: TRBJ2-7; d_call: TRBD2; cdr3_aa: CASSLELAGVNEQYF; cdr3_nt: TGTGCCAGCAGCTTAGAACTAGCGGGAGTTAACGAGCAGTACTTC
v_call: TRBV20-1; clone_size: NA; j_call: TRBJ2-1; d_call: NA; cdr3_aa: CSARPINEQFF; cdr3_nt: TGCAGTGCTAGACCCATCAATGAGCAGTTCTTC
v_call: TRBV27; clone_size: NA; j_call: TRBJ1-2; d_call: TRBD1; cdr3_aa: CASGKPGQGLDGYTF; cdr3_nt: TGTGCCAGCGGTAAGCCGGGACAGGGTCTTGATGGCTACACCTTC
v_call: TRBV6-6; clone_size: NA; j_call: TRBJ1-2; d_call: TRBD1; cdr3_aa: CASSSSGTGGFSYTF; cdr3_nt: TGTGCCAGCAGTTCCTCCGGGACAGGGGGTTTCAGCTACACCTTC
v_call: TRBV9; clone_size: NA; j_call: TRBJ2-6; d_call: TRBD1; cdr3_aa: CASSATTGLGSGANVLTF; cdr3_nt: TGTGCCAGCAGCGCTACGACAGGGCTGGGCTCTGGGGCCAACGTCCTGACTTTC
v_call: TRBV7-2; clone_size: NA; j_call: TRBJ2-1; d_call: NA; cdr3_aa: CASSSQRASPSYNEQFF; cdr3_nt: TGTGCCAGCAGCTCCCAGAGGGCCAGCCCTTCCTACAATGAGCAGTTCTTC
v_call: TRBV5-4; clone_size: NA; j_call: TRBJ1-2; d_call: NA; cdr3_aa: CASSLGQDYGYTF; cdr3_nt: TGTGCCAGCAGCTTGGGACAGGACTATGGCTACACCTTC
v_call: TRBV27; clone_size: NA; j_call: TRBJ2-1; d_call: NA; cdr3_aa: CASSPGSYNEQFF; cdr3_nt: TGTGCCAGCAGCCCGGGGTCCTACAATGAGCAGTTCTTC
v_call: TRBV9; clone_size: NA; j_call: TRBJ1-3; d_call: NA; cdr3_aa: CASSVGGWGPTGNTIYF; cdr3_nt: TGTGCCAGCAGCGTAGGGGGTTGGGGGCCGACTGGAAACACCATATATTTT
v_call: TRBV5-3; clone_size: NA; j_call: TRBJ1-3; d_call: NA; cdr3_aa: CARSLGGLKGSSSGNTIYF; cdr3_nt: TGTGCCAGAAGCTTGGGGGGGCTCAAGGGTTCCTCCTCTGGAAACACCATATATTTT
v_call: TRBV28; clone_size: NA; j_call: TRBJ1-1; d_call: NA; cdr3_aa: CASRISGGWNTEAFF; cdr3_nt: TGTGCCAGCAGGATAAGCGGGGGTTGGAACACTGAAGCTTTCTTT
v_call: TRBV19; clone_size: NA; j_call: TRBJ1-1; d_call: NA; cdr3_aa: CASSFTGPNAEAFF; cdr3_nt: TGTGCCAGTAGCTTCACAGGGCCCAACGCTGAAGCTTTCTTT
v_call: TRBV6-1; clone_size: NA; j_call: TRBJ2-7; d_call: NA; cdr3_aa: CASRDKSSYEQYF; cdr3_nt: TGTGCCAGCAGGGACAAGAGCTCCTACGAGCAGTACTTC
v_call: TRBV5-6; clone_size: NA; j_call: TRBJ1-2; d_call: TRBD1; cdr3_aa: CASSLGDRPMGYTF; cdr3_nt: TGTGCCAGCAGCTTGGGGGACAGGCCTATGGGCTACACCTTC
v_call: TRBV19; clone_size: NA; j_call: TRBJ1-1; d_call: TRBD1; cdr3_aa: CASSFGQGRRTEAFF; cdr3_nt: TGTGCCAGTAGCTTCGGACAGGGGAGGAGAACTGAAGCTTTCTTT
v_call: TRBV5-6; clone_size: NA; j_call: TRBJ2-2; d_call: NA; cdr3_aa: CASSVRGWSTGELFF; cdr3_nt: TGTGCCAGCAGCGTCCGGGGGTGGAGCACCGGGGAGCTGTTTTTT
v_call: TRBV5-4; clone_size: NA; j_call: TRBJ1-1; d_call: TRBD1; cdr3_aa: CASSPSYPGQGPEAFF; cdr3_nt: TGTGCCAGCAGTCCTTCCTATCCGGGACAGGGGCCTGAAGCTTTCTTT
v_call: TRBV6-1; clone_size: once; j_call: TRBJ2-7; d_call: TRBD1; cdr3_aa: CASSERQGYEQYF; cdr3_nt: TGTGCCAGCAGTGAACGACAGGGCTACGAGCAGTACTTC
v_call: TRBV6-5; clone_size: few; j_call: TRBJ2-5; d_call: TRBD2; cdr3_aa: CASSYSLAGGQETQYF; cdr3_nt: TGTGCCAGCAGTTACTCGTTAGCGGGGGGCCAAGAGACCCAGTACTTC
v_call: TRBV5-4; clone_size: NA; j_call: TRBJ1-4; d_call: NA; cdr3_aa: CASSLGGVGEKLFF; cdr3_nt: TGTGCCAGCAGCTTGGGGGGAGTCGGTGAAAAACTGTTTTTT
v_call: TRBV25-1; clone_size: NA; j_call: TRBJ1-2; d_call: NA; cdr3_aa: CTSRDGPGYTF; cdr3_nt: TGTACCAGCAGGGATGGGCCTGGCTACACCTTC
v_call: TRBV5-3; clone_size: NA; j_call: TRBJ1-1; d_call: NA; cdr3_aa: CARSLVDSKAFF; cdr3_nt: TGTGCCAGAAGCTTGGTAGATTCCAAAGCTTTCTTT
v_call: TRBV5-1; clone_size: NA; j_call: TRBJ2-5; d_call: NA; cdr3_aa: CASSPTSRFGETQYF; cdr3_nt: TGCGCCAGCAGCCCCACCTCGAGGTTTGGGGAGACCCAGTACTTC
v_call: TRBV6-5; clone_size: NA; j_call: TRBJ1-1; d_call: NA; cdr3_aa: CASSSEGVSVGFF; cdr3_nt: TGTGCCAGCAGCTCCGAGGGGGTTAGTGTGGGTTTCTTT
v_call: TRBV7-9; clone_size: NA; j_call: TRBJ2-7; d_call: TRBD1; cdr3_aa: CASSFGQATYEQYF; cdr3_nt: TGTGCCAGCAGCTTCGGACAGGCCACCTACGAGCAGTACTTC
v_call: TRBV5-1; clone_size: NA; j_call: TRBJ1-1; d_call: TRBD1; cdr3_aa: CASSNRGANTEAFF; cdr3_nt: TGCGCCAGCAGCAACAGGGGTGCGAACACTGAAGCTTTCTTT
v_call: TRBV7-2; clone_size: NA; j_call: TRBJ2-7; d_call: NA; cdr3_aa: CASSLARKGTYEQYF; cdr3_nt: TGTGCCAGCAGCTTAGCGCGGAAGGGGACCTACGAGCAGTACTTC
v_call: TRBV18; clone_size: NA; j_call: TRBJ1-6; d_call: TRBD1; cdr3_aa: CASSPNTGGLNSPLHF; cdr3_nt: TGTGCCAGCTCACCAAACACAGGGGGCCTAAATTCACCCCTCCACTTT
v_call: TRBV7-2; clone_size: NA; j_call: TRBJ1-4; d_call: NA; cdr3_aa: CASSVTEEKLFF; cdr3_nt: TGTGCCAGCAGCGTAACAGAGGAAAAACTGTTTTTT
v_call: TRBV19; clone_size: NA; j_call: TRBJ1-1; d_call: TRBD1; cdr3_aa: CASSIFTGGYGSNTEAFF; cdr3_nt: TGTGCCAGTAGTATTTTTACAGGGGGTTATGGTTCGAACACTGAAGCTTTCTTT
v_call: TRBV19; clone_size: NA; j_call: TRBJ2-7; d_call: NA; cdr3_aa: CASSIGAGFYEQYF; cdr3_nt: TGTGCCAGTAGTATAGGGGCGGGATTCTACGAGCAGTACTTC
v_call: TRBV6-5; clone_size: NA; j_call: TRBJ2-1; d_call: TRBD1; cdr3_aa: CASSRGQATYNEQFF; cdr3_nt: TGTGCCAGTTCCCGGGGACAGGCCACCTACAATGAGCAGTTCTTC
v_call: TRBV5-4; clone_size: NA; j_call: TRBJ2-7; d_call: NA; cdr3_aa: CASSLREREQYF; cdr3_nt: TGTGCCAGCAGCTTGAGGGAGCGGGAGCAGTACTTC
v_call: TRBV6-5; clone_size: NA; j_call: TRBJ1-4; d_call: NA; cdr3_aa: CASSTHRRTNEKLFF; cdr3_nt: TGTGCCAGCAGTACGCACAGACGTACTAATGAAAAACTGTTTTTT
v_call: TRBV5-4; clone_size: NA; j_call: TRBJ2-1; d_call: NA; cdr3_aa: CASSPREARYNEQFF; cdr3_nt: TGTGCCAGCAGCCCTCGCGAAGCTCGCTACAATGAGCAGTTCTTC
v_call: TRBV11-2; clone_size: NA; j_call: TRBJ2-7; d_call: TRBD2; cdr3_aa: CASSLGSRGGRSYEQYF; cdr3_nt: TGTGCCAGCAGCTTAGGTTCGCGGGGCGGGAGATCATACGAGCAGTACTTC